This record concerns one T cell receptor (beta chain) sequence. Its antigen is not yet known. No much larger clone is present one base from it, and per-base qualities are unavailable. The library was built by means of 5' RACE. These reads were obtained on an Illumina HiSeq 2500. A second about 7 to 11 cycle PCR used a sample-barcoded 5' primer and a J-beta primer mix. A template-switch 5' adaptor carrying 12 random nucleotides introduced a unique molecular identifier onto each TCR beta cDNA molecule. At least 2.5 million CDR3-containing paired-end reads were obtained from each sample. The Mint cDNA synthesis kit, primed by a TRBC-specific oligonucleotide, was used to synthesize first-strand cDNA from all RNA. Following uracil-DNA glycosylase treatment, all cDNA underwent a first 18-cycle PCR with the universal primers M1SS and BC2_uni_R. The paper's processing steps were these. Each sample was normalized by randomly selecting 1 million high-quality reads, each carrying a distinct molecular identifier. Reads with shared molecular identifiers were discarded instead of being binned into consensus sequences. MiTCR, set to a Q25 quality threshold and the strictest error-elimination algorithm, was used for CDR3 identification, clonotype clustering and error correction. A nonparametric unseen species model with Euler transformation was used to estimate a lower bound on total TCR beta diversity. TCRdb cleaned the public reads at Q25 with fastp, built clones with MiXCR and kept in-frame beta chains. Duplicate CDR3 protein sequences are folded into a single record with the most common DNA and genes. TCRdb, rather than the study authors, made the V and J calls. The table for this sample lists 700,000 to 950,000 distinct CDR3 sequences; about 62% of them were counted only once. The ten largest clones capture 22% of the sample.

This entry belongs to a study of blood T cells in healthy people across ages (dated by TCRdb to between 2014 and 2017). In terms of the full investigation: In model experiments, roughly one uniquely barcoded TCR beta cDNA molecule per two T cells was captured by template switching. To avoid experimental bias, donors of different ages were distributed randomly across sequencing lanes. Donors were grouped into four age groups: young (average about 15 years), middle-aged (roughly 38), aged (about 60) and long-lived (roughly 80). The study measured age-related changes in TCR beta repertoire diversity using deep sequencing normalized with unique cDNA molecular identifiers. Two additional independent replicas of 1 million unique cDNA reads from the same blood draw were analyzed for two donors (one aged 18 to 29 and one aged 80 or older). The study at large found these results: Compared with the aged group, the long-lived group had more naive CD4+ T cells, fewer expanded clones and increased TCR diversity, a pattern suggesting age selection. There was a strong correlation between observed TCR beta diversity and the percentage of naive T cells measured by flow cytometry. As age increased, observed TCR beta diversity per million T cells dropped in a roughly linear way, and a significant reduction was already evident by age around 41. Estimates of total diversity based on one million sequenced T cells were regarded as lower bounds and as underestimates. The CMV infection status of donors was not known, potentially confounding age-related changes in expanded clonotypes. Conclusive comparison of naive and antigen-experienced compartments was prevented by the profiling of bulk unsorted PBMCs.

The approximately 40 donors, aged 6 to 90 years, were systemically healthy Caucasian individuals from Russia. Each donor gave ten milliliters of peripheral blood, collected into EDTA-treated Vacutainer tubes. Ficoll-Paque density-gradient centrifugation was used to isolate PBMCs, with at least 6 million per sample. Trizol reagent was used to extract total RNA from the PBMCs, yielding at least 5.5 micrograms per sample. For every donor, an aliquot of PBMCs went through flow cytometry to measure the percentages of naive CD45RAhigh/CD27high T cells. CDR1 and CDR2, per the germline V gene, are SGHTA and FQGNSA. Measured from the cysteine to the phenylalanine, the CDR3 is 14 residues long. Only the CDR3 region is kept as DNA, spanning 42 bases read in frame from base 1.

This TCR was sampled from a man aged 25-40 years in good health. Input material: blood. The chain links TRBV7-2 with TRBJ2-7, and TRBD2 matches 7 of the central bases. Judging by the DNA end, TRBJ2-5 fits better; the J call may be wrong. The DNA sequence follows: TGTGCCAGCAGCTTCTTCGCGGGAGAAGAGACCCAGTACTTC. Its protein reads: CASSFFAGEETQYF.